This record looks at one TCR beta chain sequence and its context. The length of the CDR3 is 14 residues. CDR1 is MNHEY, CDR2 SMNVEV, per germline (reference sequence). Trimming took 3 bases from V and 0 from J, leaving 6 bases between them. Method: immunoSEQ multiplex PCR; TCRdb's copy keeps in-frame clones and lacks some. The sample lists about 40,000 clones, around 92% occurring once. The data derive from a study of T cell changes during pregnancy in multiple sclerosis. The source is a female donor with multiple sclerosis, enrolled in a pregnancy study. Sequencing used CD4+ T cells from peripheral blood mononuclear cells, obtained after pregnancy. The J gene is TRBJ1-5, the V gene TRBV27; D is ambiguous. The CDR3 region has the DNA TGTGCCAGCAGTTTTGCGCATAGCAATCAGCCCCAGCATTTT. Translated, it gives CASSFAHSNQPQHF.